This TCR beta chain was identified during a study of T cell responses to AZD1222 COVID-19 vaccine (dated by TCRdb to the early 2020s). About the full investigation: A total of over 230 trial participants underwent TCR sequencing, of whom about 200 had received two doses of AZD1222 and roughly 26 had received two doses of the MenACWY control vaccine. Trial participants were enrolled by age into 18-55, 56-69 and 70-plus year subgroups, with approximately 150, 30 and 60 TCR-sequenced participants respectively.

Concerning this clone: Its antigen is not yet known. Base qualities are not recorded, but no much larger clone differs from it by a single base.

What this sample's time point label stands for: about 28 days (+/-7) after the second vaccine dose. AZD1222 recipients with second doses at about 4 weeks or about 12 weeks were pooled, because spike-specific TCR depth and breadth did not differ between schedules. The vaccinee samples were drawn from two UK trials, COV001 and COV002, one of which was a single-blind randomized controlled phase 2/3 trial testing AZD1222 (ChAdOx1 nCoV-19) in healthy adults. Trial participant PBMC samples were collected at day 0 and day 28 after the second dose for TCRbeta chain sequencing. The CDR3 regions of human TCRbeta chains were analyzed by immunosequencing. The published analysis was carried out like this. Repertoire TCRs were matched against a reference library of SARS-CoV-2-specific TCRs generated with the MIRA antigen-specificity platform. Breadth meant the fraction of unique TCRs that were SARS-CoV-2-associated, whereas depth meant the fraction of total T cells that were SARS-CoV-2-associated. Using the MIRA data, every spike-specific TCR was mapped to the spike region that the TCR reacted to and assigned to either a CD4 or a CD8 class. Log10-transformed breadth and depth values were compared by one-way ANOVA with Sidak's multiple comparisons tests. TCRdb holds this immuneACCESS table with in-frame rearrangements only. Some clones are missing; in checked studies, unresolved V genes explain under half, and the rest has no known cause. Clone size and V and J calls were adopted from that table, with D and trimming inferred from the DNA. This sample is represented by about 94,000 clones; over 75% of them were singletons. The biggest ten clones account for 12% of the sample.

CDR1 and CDR2 are drawn from the germline V gene: SGHDT, YYEEEE. The germline V end is reduced by 3 bases and the J end by 14 bases; junction bases left unmatched: 14. The CDR3 covers 15 residues, taking in both the cysteine and the phenylalanine. Only the CDR3 portion is preserved as DNA: 45 bases, with reading frame beginning at the first base. The study at large found these results: The whole spike protein was spanned by vaccine-associated CD4 TCRs, and dominant responses were seen in regions 160-218 and 743-854. Conclusions about previously exposed vaccinees are limited, since just six AZD1222 recipients were seropositive for SARS-CoV-2 at baseline. Nearly half of unique spike-specific TCRs reportedly recognized epitopes outside regions mutated in the B.1.351 and B.1.1.7 variants. Most participants were white British and females outnumbered males, and the authors suggested that clonal diversity may have been underestimated. The 56-69-year group was small, and its depth increase did not reach significance, likely because of low power. No day 14 peak-response samples were available, so repertoires were characterized only after the peak T cell response. Spike-specific TCR breadth and depth rose significantly after two AZD1222 doses compared with day 0 and with MenACWY recipients.

The chain employs TRBV5-6 and TRBJ1-6, with 7 bases matching TRBD1. This sequence originates from an adult who received the AZD1222 COVID-19 vaccine. The material was peripheral blood, obtained 28 days after the second AZD1222 dose. CDR3 sequence: CASSYGQAPGGTLHF. The bases read TGTGCCAGCAGCTATGGACAGGCCCCAGGGGGGACCCTCCACTTT.